The rows below give T cell receptor beta chains drawn from one sample of a study of blood T cell repertoires in COVID-19. Sequencing was performed with immunoSEQ multiplex PCR; in TCRdb, only in-frame clones are kept and a portion is missing. The data contain around 470,000 clones, 90% of them singletons. Sequencing was performed on PBMCs or T cells enriched from blood (not recorded which). The receptors here all came from a man between 18 and 29 years old who had recovered from COVID-19. Each CDR3 is given with its conserved first and last residue. The order of the fields is V gene, J gene, D gene, CDR3 protein. The D gene is left open where the match is weak.

>TRBV19|TRBJ1-6|TRBD1
CASEGASLHF
>TRBV5-1|TRBJ2-2|NA
CASSSELAHGELFF
>TRBV7-8|TRBJ1-4|NA
CASSPHGPSGNEKLFF
>TRBV28|TRBJ1-1|NA
CASSGRGGNTEAFF
>TRBV10-3|TRBJ2-7|TRBD2
CAISDSGDPYEQYF
>TRBV5-8|TRBJ1-2|TRBD1
CASSPGTANYGYTF
>TRBV5-1|TRBJ1-1|NA
CARSGAARGGNTEAFF
>TRBV5-1|TRBJ1-2|TRBD1
CASSVGQSYGYTF
>TRBV11-2|TRBJ2-1|TRBD2
CASRMRTSGENEQFF
>TRBV11-3|TRBJ1-1|TRBD1
CASSPRQGKGAEAFF
>TRBV29-1|TRBJ2-3|TRBD2
CSVDGLAGDSTDTQYF
>TRBV15|TRBJ2-5|NA
CATSGGTETQYF
>TRBV6-5|TRBJ1-2|NA
CASSANSRANYGYTF
>TRBV27|TRBJ2-7|NA
CASSLGGGGHSEQYF
>TRBV19|TRBJ1-1|NA
CASSYLMNTEAFF
>TRBV7-9|TRBJ1-3|NA
CASIHPDRDRFGNTIYF
>TRBV7-9|TRBJ2-3|TRBD1
CASSSWDRGPTDTQYF
>TRBV19|TRBJ2-5|TRBD1
CASSIGTGVWRQETQYF
>TRBV27|TRBJ1-4|TRBD1
CAVGQTGNEKLFF
>TRBV5-5|TRBJ1-6|TRBD1
CASSFGQGRDNSPLHF
>TRBV28|TRBJ1-2|NA
CASSLPRSGTTNYGYTF
>TRBV30|TRBJ1-2|NA
CAWRGALEGYTF
>TRBV6-5|TRBJ2-2|TRBD2
CASMRGTSELGELFF
>TRBV30|TRBJ1-6|TRBD1
CAWTDRGLNNSPLHF
>TRBV28|TRBJ2-7|NA
CASTGTEQYF
>TRBV20-1|TRBJ1-1|NA
CSASGTGITEAFF
>TRBV10-1|TRBJ2-7|TRBD1
CASSESRQGALEQYF
>TRBV28|TRBJ1-1|NA
CASRTRQDNTEAFF
>TRBV27|TRBJ2-2|TRBD1
CASSHRGSGELFF
>TRBV15|TRBJ1-2|NA
CATSQGFGVGYTF
>TRBV6-1|TRBJ2-5|TRBD1
CASSGDADRGPQETQYF
>TRBV28|TRBJ1-3|TRBD1
CASTRGSSGNTIYF
>TRBV28|TRBJ2-4|NA
CASSLSGSQGIAKNIQYF
>TRBV6-1|TRBJ2-2|NA
CASSELEELFF
>TRBV6-5|TRBJ1-3|NA
CASSPGISGNTIYF
>TRBV28|TRBJ2-2|TRBD1
CASRYPGGMGTGELFF
>TRBV19|TRBJ1-4|NA
CASSTGVGNEKLFF
>TRBV2|TRBJ1-1|NA
CASSEELVVDTEAFF
>TRBV10-2|TRBJ1-6|NA
CAGRDTNNSPLHF
>TRBV3-1/TRBV3-2|TRBJ1-5|NA
CASSQDIRGNQPQHF
>TRBV5-5|TRBJ1-4|NA
CASSRSPASGVEKLFF
>TRBV6-5|TRBJ1-1|TRBD1
CASRGTEPLEAFF
>TRBV2|TRBJ2-2|NA
CASSEGEQGWTGELFF
>TRBV4-1|TRBJ2-7|NA
CASSPTGLTYEQYF
>TRBV5-1|TRBJ2-2|TRBD1
CASRLEGTVNTGELFF
>TRBV5-1|TRBJ2-1|TRBD1
CASSFDRGTYNEQFF
>TRBV27|TRBJ1-5|NA
CASANRVGNQPQHF
>TRBV6-2/TRBV6-3|TRBJ2-7|NA
CASSTRLAVYEQYF
>TRBV5-1|TRBJ1-1|TRBD1
CASSLALQGATTEAFF
>TRBV27|TRBJ2-1|NA
CASSFGISSYNEQFF
>TRBV19|TRBJ2-1|NA
CASSPGRKEQFF
>TRBV7-9|TRBJ2-2|TRBD1
CASRLDRGPGGELFF
>TRBV5-4|TRBJ2-5|TRBD2
CASSLGSGALQETQYF